Reported below is one T cell receptor (beta chain). Antigen specificity is unknown. This record belongs to a study of T-cell memory formation after mild COVID-19. In the study overall: Each donor largely had its own TCR clusters.

Points from the study as a whole: Clones contracting across day 15 to 85 had a balanced CD4/CD8 profile; later expanding clones leaned CD4+. Proof of SARS-CoV-2 specificity was absent for the second-wave clones that crested on day 37.

TCR alpha and TCR beta cDNA libraries carrying sample barcodes and UMIs were produced by 5'RACE using constant-segment primers. Using its own MiXCR run on the 5' RACE reads, TCRdb lists one record per CDR3 protein. The sample holds 560,000 or so distinct CDR3 sequences, 15% to 20% seen once. Trimming took off 5 bases at V and 4 bases at J, with 14 bases between the two ends. From germline, CDR1 is SGHTA and CDR2 FQGTGA. This CDR3 contains 14 residues. The gene calls are TRBV7-3 and TRBJ1-1; no clear D. This receptor was identified in an adult woman who had mild COVID-19 (a few samples of this study predate the infection). Cell type and time point are not known. Specimen: PBMCs or a T cell subset sorted from them (not recorded which). DNA for the CDR3: TGTGCCAGCAGCCCAATCCCGGGCGGCACTGAAGCTTTCTTT. This gives the protein CASSPIPGGTEAFF.